The 7 T cell receptor beta chains listed next were all sequenced from one sample in a study of blood T cell repertoires in COVID-19. Using immunoSEQ multiplex PCR, the repertoire was profiled, and TCRdb retains in-frame clones only, with some absent. The table includes approximately 59,000 clones, approximately 88% detected once. The sequencing sample was made of peripheral blood. The receptor source for this set is a human donor in a cohort sampled during active COVID-19.

The chain joins TRBV28 to TRBJ2-3; 8 positions match TRBD1. Germline V gives CDR1 MDHEN, CDR2 SYDVKM. V dropped 6 bases and J dropped 1; count of bases not matched to a gene: 6. The CDR3 is 15 amino acids. The CDR3 DNA sequence: TGTGCCAGCAGAAGGACAGGGTTCGGCACAGATACGCAGTATTTT. Its protein product is CASRRTGFGTDTQYF.

In its sample, this clone was seen a few times. The rearrangement uses TRBV6-2 or TRBV6-3 and TRBJ2-2; 8 nucleotides match TRBD1. The CDR3 loop spans 15 amino acids. CDR1 and CDR2 from the germline V gene are MNHEY and SVGEGT. V dropped 5 bases and J dropped 2; count of bases not matched to a gene: 4. The CDR3 is CASSRQGYNTGELFF. The CDR3 DNA sequence: TGTGCCAGCAGTCGACAGGGGTATAACACCGGGGAGCTGTTTTTT.

The V and J genes are TRBV4-3 and TRBJ2-4, with a possible D match to TRBD1 (5 bases). Trimming took 1 base from V and 9 from J, leaving 13 bases between them. The CDR3 covers 14 residues. Germline CDR1 is LGHNA and CDR2 is YSLEER. CDR3 nucleotides: TGCGCCAGCAGCCAAGGCAGGCAGGGCGGCATTCAGTACTTC. It yields the protein CASSQGRQGGIQYF.

This rearrangement joins TRBV5-1 to TRBJ2-7; 11 bases line up with TRBD2. There are 16 residues in the CDR3. V dropped 4 bases and J dropped 2; count of bases not matched to a gene: 8. Germline-derived CDR1 and CDR2 are SGHRS and YFSETQ. CDR3 nucleotides: TGCGCCAGCAGCGGCGAATTAGCGGGGGGGACCTACGAGCAGTACTTC. This translates into CASSGELAGGTYEQYF.

The V gene is TRBV4-1, the J gene TRBJ2-5, with 12 bases matching TRBD2. CDR1 MGHRA and CDR2 YSYEKL come from the germline V gene. V was pared by 0 bases and J by 3 bases, with 8 bases of the junction left unmatched. The CDR3 consists of 18 residues. In DNA, the CDR3 is TGCGCCAGCAGCCAAGATCGCCTAGCGGGGGGGCCCGAAGAGACCCAGTACTTC. It is translated as CASSQDRLAGGPEETQYF.

The rearrangement uses TRBV7-2 and TRBJ1-2; possibly TRBD1 for D (6 bases). V lost 1 base and J lost 4, with 10 bases in between. From germline, CDR1 is SGHTA and CDR2 FQGNSA. The CDR3 is made up of 14 amino acids. CDR3 sequence: CASSLGRGGYGYTF. In nucleotides, the CDR3 is TGTGCCAGCAGCTTAGGGAGGGGGGGCTATGGCTACACCTTC.

This clone was picked up a small number of times. This chain joins TRBV2 and TRBJ2-3; D is unresolved. The CDR3 loop spans 15 amino acids. V lost 3 bases to trimming and J lost 7 bases, with 17 bases between them. Looked up from germline, CDR1 is SNHLY and CDR2 is FYNNEI. CDR3 sequence: CASSDYRSNMYTQYF. CDR3 DNA sequence: TGTGCCAGCAGTGATTATAGGAGCAACATGTATACGCAGTATTTT.